Reported below is one T cell receptor (beta chain). Deletions cut 5 bases from V and 5 bases from J, with 10 bases between. Germline V gene lookup returns CDR1 SEHNR and CDR2 FQNEAQ (reference sequence). CDR3 length equals 13 residues. These data come from a study of blood T cell repertoires in COVID-19. Study as a whole: Samples taken during acute and convalescent COVID-19 were collected in the United States, Italy and Spain.

As processed by the authors: Reference gene primers were amplified, and this amplification served to estimate nucleated cell counts. The protocol was immunoSEQ multiplex PCR, while the TCRdb copy is restricted to in-frame clones and leaves out a portion. That table supplies the V and J calls and clone size; D and trimming were determined from the DNA. The table shows some 250,000 clones, with 80% to 90% occurring only once. The genes are TRBV7-9 and TRBJ1-5; weak D call: TRBD1 (5 bases). The sequencing input was peripheral blood. The receptor was isolated from a man aged 60-69 years with acute or convalescent COVID-19. CDR3 in amino acids: CASSLQGDQPQHF. The CDR3, as DNA: TGTGCCAGCAGCCTCCAGGGCGATCAGCCCCAGCATTTT.